One and the same sample provided the 10 T cell receptor beta chains below, sequenced in a study of T cells in Graves' hyperthyroidism and ophthalmopathy. Amplification targeted TCR beta CDR3 regions from RNA transcripts. TCR CDR3 underwent first-round RT-PCR with the HTBI primer set. TCRdb re-analysed the multiplex PCR reads in MiXCR, keeping a single row per CDR3 protein. The repertoire consists of tens of thousands of distinct CDR3 sequences, with around 48% occurring once and the leading ten covering roughly 6.4%. Sequenced sample: blood. These receptor sequences come from a woman between 50 and 59 years old with Graves' hyperthyroidism that later progressed to Graves' ophthalmopathy.

In this sample, this clonotype is medium-sized (0.01 to 0.1%). This chain connects TRBV7-8 to TRBJ1-4; no definite D call. Germline V gene lookup returns CDR1 SGHVS and CDR2 FQNEAQ. V lost 2 bases and J lost 4, with 8 bases in between. The CDR3 totals 14 residues. In nucleotides, the CDR3 is TGTGCCAGCAGCTTACTAGGGTTTAATGAAAAACTGTTTTTT. Amino acid sequence: CASSLLGFNEKLFF.

This clonotype was counted many times. The chain recombines TRBV19 with TRBJ2-2; D gene ambiguous. Germline lookup yields CDR1 LNHDA and CDR2 SQIVND (reference sequence). CDR3 length equals 11 residues. V was clipped by 7 bases and J by 5 bases, with 5 bases between them. CDR3 nucleotides: TGTGCCAGTACCGAAACCGGGGAGCTGTTTTTT. Translating it yields CASTETGELFF.

This clonotype was detected many times. This chain joins TRBV9 and TRBJ2-1; either TRBD1 or TRBD2 may fit D (5 bases each). CDR1 and CDR2 from the germline V gene are SGDLS and YYNGEE. The CDR3 consists of 15 residues. V shed 2 bases and J shed 4 bases, with 13 bases lying between them. The CDR3 DNA reads TGTGCCAGCAGCGTCCGGGACGACGGATACAATGAGCAGTTCTTC. Its protein product is CASSVRDDGYNEQFF.

DNA for the CDR3: TGTGCCAGCAGCTTGCATTCACTAGCGATTTCCTACAATGAGCAGTTCTTC. Its translation: CASSLHSLAISYNEQFF. The chain is built from TRBV7-2 and TRBJ2-1, with TRBD2 matching over 7 bases. Trimming at V came to 3 bases and at J to 1 base, leaving 9 bases not matched to a gene. Germline loops: CDR1 SGHTA, CDR2 FQGNSA. There are 17 residues in the CDR3.

This clonotype was recorded at least ten times. This chain links TRBV6-1 with TRBJ2-1, with D possibly TRBD1 on 5 matching bases. CDR1 is MNHNS and CDR2 is SASEGT in the germline V gene. This CDR3 spans 15 amino acids. Trimming cost V 4 bases and J 3 bases, with 13 bases left between them. CDR3 protein: CASSVWTLDYNEQFF. The CDR3 DNA sequence: TGTGCCAGCAGTGTTTGGACACTGGACTACAATGAGCAGTTCTTC.

This chain joins TRBV20-1 and TRBJ1-1; 11 nucleotides line up with TRBD1. V lost 3 bases to trimming and J lost 3 bases; unmatched junction nucleotides: 0. This CDR3 spans 13 amino acids. The germline V gene has CDR1 DFQATT and CDR2 SNEGSKA (reference sequence). The CDR3 region is CSARDRGHTEAFF. The CDR3 DNA sequence: TGCAGTGCTAGGGACAGGGGGCACACTGAAGCTTTCTTT.

This chain connects TRBV20-1 to TRBJ1-1, with 7 bases matching TRBD1. The germline CDR1 and CDR2 sequences are DFQATT and SNEGSKA (reference sequence). CDR3 length: 14 amino acids. The V gene end was trimmed by 6 bases and the J gene end by 7 bases; junction bases not matched to a gene: 14. The CDR3 DNA reads TGCAGTGCCAGACAGACAGGGAGGAGCGATGAAGCTTTCTTT. Protein: CSARQTGRSDEAFF.

With respect to this clonotype: At one end the junction does not follow the germline gene, possibly because of a read error. V and J are TRBV19 and TRBJ2-1; TRBD1 or TRBD2 may be the D gene (6 bases each). Germline CDR1 is LNHDA and CDR2 is SQIVND (reference sequence). CDR3 length equals 14 residues. CDR3 amino acids: CASSKGGSYIEQFF. CDR3 in DNA: TGTGCCAGTAGCAAGGGGGGCTCCTACATTGAGCAGTTCTTC. Full variable domain (missing parts from reference TRBV19 and TRBJ2-1): DGGITQSPKYLFRKEGQNVTLSCEQNLNHDAMYWYRQDPGQGLRLIYYSQIVNDFQKGDIAEGYSVSREKKESFPLTVTSAQKNPTAFYLCASSKGGSYIEQFFGPGTRLTVL.

This clonotype has at least ten counts. V and J are TRBV20-1 and TRBJ1-4; weak D call: TRBD1 (6 bases). The germline CDR1 and CDR2 sequences are DFQATT and SNEGSKA (reference sequence). Trimming pared 0 bases from V and 4 bases from J, leaving 12 bases between. The CDR3 runs to 15 residues. The chain's CDR3 is CSARDIRTVNEKLFF. As DNA, the CDR3 is TGCAGTGCTAGAGATATTAGGACAGTTAATGAAAAACTGTTTTTT.

Remarks on this clonotype: At one end the junction does not follow the germline gene, possibly because of a read error. V gene TRBV7-3 combines with J gene TRBJ2-2, with a weak D call TRBD2 (5 bases). The germline V gene has CDR1 SGHTA and CDR2 FQGTGA. There are 16 residues in the CDR3. The CDR3 DNA reads TGTGCCAGCAGCTTAGACTTGAACGCGAACACCGGGGTGCTGTTTTTT. This sequence encodes CASSLDLNANTGVLFF.